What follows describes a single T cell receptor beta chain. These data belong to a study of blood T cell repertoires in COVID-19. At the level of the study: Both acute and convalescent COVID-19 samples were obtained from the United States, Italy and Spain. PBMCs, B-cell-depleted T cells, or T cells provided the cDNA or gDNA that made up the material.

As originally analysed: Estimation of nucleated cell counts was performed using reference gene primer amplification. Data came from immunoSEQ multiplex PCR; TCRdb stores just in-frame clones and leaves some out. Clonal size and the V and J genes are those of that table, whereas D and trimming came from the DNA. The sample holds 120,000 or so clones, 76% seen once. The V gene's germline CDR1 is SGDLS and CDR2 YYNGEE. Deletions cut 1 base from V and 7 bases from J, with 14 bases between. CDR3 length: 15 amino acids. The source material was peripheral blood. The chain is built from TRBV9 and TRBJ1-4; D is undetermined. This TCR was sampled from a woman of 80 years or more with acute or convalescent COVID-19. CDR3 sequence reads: CASSVLGRAGEKLFF. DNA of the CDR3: TGTGCCAGCAGCGTACTTGGAAGGGCGGGTGAAAAACTGTTTTTT.